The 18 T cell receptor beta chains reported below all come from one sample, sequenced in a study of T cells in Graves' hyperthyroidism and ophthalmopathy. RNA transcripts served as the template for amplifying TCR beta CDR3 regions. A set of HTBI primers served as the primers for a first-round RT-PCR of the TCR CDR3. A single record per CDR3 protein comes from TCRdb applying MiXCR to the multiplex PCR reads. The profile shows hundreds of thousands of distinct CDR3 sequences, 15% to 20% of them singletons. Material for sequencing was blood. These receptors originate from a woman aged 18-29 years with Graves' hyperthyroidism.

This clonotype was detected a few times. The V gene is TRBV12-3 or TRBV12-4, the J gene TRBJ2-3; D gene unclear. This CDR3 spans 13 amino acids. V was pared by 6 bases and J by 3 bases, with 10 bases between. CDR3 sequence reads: CASRSVRTDTQYF. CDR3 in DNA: TGTGCCAGCAGGTCAGTACGGACAGATACGCAGTATTTT.

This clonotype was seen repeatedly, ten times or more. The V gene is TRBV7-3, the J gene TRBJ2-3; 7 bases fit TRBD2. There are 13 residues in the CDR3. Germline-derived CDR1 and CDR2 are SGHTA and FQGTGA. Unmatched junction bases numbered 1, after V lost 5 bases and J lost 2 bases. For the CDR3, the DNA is TGTGCCAGCAGCGGGGACTACACAGATACGCAGTATTTT. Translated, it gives CASSGDYTDTQYF.

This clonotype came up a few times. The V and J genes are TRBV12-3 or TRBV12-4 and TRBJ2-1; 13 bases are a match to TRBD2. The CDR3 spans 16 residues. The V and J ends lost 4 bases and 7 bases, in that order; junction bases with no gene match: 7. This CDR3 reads CASSSLAGGPVNEQFF. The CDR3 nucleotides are TGTGCCAGCAGTTCACTAGCGGGGGGGCCTGTAAATGAGCAGTTCTTC.

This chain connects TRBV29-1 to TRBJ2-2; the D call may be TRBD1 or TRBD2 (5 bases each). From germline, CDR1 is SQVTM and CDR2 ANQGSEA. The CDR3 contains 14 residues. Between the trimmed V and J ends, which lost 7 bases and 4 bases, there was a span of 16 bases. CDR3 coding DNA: TGCAGCGGGTGGTTGGGGGATCCCACCGGGGAGCTGTTTTTT. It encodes CSGWLGDPTGELFF.

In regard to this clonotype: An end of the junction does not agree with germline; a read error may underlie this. CDR3 region: CASSLDSKETQYF. CDR3 nucleotides: TGTGCCAGCAGTTTGGACAGCAAAGAGACCCAGTACTTC. This sequence joins TRBV5-6 and TRBJ2-5; tentative D call: TRBD1 (6 bases). CDR1 SGHDT and CDR2 YYEEEE come from the germline V gene. The CDR3 covers 13 residues.

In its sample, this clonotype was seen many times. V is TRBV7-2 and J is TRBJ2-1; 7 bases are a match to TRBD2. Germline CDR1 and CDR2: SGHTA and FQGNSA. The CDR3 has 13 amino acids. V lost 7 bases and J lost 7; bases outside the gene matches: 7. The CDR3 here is CASTNWGGNEQFF. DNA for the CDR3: TGTGCCAGCACCAACTGGGGGGGGAATGAGCAGTTCTTC.

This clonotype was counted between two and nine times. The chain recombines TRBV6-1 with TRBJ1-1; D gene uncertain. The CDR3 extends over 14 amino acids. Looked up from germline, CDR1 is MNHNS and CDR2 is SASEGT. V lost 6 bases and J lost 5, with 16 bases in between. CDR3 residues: CASSPLKGLTEAFF. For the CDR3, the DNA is TGTGCCAGCAGCCCTTTGAAGGGCCTGACTGAAGCTTTCTTT.

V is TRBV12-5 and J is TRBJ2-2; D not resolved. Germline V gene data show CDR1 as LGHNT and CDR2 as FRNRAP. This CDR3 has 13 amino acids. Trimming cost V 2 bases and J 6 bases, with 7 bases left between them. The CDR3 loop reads CASGLRGSGELFF. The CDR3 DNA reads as TGTGCTAGTGGTTTGAGAGGTTCCGGGGAGCTGTTTTTT.

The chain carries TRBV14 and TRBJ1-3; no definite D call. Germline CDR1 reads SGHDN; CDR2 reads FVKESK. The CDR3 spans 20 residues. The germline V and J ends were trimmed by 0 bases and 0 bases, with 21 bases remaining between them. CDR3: CASSQDGGRIPTYSGNTIYF. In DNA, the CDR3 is TGTGCCAGCAGCCAAGATGGCGGCAGGATACCTACATACTCTGGAAACACCATATATTTT.

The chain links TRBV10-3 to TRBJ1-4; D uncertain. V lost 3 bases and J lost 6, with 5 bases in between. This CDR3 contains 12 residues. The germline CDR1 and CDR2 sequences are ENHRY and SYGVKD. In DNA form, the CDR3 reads TGTGCCATCAGTGATAGTTATGAAAAACTGTTTTTT. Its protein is CAISDSYEKLFF.

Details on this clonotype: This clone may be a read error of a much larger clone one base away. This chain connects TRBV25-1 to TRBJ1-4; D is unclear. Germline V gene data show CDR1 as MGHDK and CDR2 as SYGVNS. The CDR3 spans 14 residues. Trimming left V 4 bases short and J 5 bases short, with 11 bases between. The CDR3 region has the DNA TGTGCCAGCAGTGGGAGCCGGCTGAATGAAAAACTGTTTTTT. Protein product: CASSGSRLNEKLFF.

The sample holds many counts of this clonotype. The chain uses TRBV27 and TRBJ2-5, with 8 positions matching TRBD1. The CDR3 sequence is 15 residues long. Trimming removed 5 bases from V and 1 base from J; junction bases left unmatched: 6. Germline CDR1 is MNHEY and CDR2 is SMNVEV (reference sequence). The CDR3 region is CASSRPGTGQETQYF. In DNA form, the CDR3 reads TGTGCCAGCAGTAGACCAGGGACAGGCCAAGAGACCCAGTACTTC.

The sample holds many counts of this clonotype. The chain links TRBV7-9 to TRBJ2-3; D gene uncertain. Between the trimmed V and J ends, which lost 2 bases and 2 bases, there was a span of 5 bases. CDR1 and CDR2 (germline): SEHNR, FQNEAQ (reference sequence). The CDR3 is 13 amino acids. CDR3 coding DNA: TGTGCCAGCAGCTTATCCGTCACAGATACGCAGTATTTT. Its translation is CASSLSVTDTQYF. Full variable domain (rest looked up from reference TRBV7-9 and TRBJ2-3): DTGVSQNPRHKITKRGQNVTFRCDPISEHNRLYWYRQTLGQGPEFLTYFQNEAQLEKSRLLSDRFSAERPKGSFSTLEIQRTEQGDSAMYLCASSLSVTDTQYFGPGTRLTVL.

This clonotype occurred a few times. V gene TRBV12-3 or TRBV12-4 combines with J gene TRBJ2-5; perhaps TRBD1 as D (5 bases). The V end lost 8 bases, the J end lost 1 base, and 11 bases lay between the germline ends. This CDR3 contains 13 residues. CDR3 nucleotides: TGTGCCAGCGGGCAGGGTACCCAAGAGACCCAGTACTTC. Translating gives CASGQGTQETQYF.

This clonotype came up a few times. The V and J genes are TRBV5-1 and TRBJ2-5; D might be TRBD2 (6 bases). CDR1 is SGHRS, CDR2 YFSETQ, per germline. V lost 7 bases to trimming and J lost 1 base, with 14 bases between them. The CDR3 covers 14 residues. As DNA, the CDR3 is TGCGCCAGCCGCGGGGCGGTCAGCCAAGAGACCCAGTACTTC. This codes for CASRGAVSQETQYF.

In DNA, the CDR3 is TGTGCCAGCAGTTTGGACCCAGGGAGCTCCTATAATTCACCCCTCCACTTT. As protein: CASSLDPGSSYNSPLHF. The chain has TRBV12-3 or TRBV12-4 and TRBJ1-6; the D gene is possibly TRBD1 (5 bases). The V end lost 3 bases, the J end lost 0 bases, and 12 bases lay between the germline ends. The CDR3 totals 17 residues.

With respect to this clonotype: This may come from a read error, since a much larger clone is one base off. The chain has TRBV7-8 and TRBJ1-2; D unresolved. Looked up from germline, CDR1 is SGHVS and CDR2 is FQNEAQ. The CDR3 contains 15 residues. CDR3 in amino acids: CASSSIRVINYGYAF. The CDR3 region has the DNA TGTGCCAGCAGCTCCATCCGTGTAATTAACTATGGCTACGCCTTC. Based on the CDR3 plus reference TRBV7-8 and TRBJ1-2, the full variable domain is GAGVSQSPRYKVAKRGQDVALRCDPISGHVSLFWYQQALGQGPEFLTYFQNEAQLDKSGLPSDRFFAERPEGSVSTLKIQRTQQEDSAVYLCASSSIRVINYGYAFGSGTRLTVV.

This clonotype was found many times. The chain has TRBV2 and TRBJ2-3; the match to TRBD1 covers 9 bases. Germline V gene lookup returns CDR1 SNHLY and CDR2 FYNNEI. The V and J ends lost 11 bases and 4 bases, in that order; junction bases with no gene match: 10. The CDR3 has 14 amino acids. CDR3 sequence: CASYPGQGADTQYF. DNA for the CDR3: TGTGCCTCGTACCCGGGACAGGGAGCAGATACGCAGTATTTT.